This record covers a single T cell receptor beta chain. This clonotype was found a few times. Its target antigen remains unknown. No base-level quality is on record; no much larger clone is a single base apart. This sample is drawn from a study of identical twins (dated by TCRdb to about 2016). Concerning the study at large: To test whether fetal clonotypes persist, this study deep-sequenced TCR alpha and beta repertoires from monozygotic twins, from unrelated adults of various ages, and from cord blood. To rule out contamination, the twin experiments were replicated at different times with different library preparation protocols.

General findings and caveats noted by the study authors: Abundant cord blood beta clonotypes carried fewer insertions; young adult naive repertoires showed a weaker similar trend, while memory repertoires showed none. Invariant T cells such as MAIT and iNKT could partly confound zero-insertion analyses, though diverse VJ usage argued against this for most clonotypes. In monozygotic twins, out-of-frame TCR alpha sharing was systematically underestimated by recombination models, although the models agreed with sharing between unrelated individuals. A weaker excess of twin sharing was found in beta out-of-frame sequences because the signal-to-noise ratio was lowered by fewer shared sequences. Out-of-frame TCR alpha sequences shared between twins showed an excess of low generation-probability sequences compared with coincidental sharing between unrelated individuals. Conclusions relied on cross-sectional statistical analysis, since the same donors could not be followed over many years.

The receptor library was made with 5' RACE. Sequencing used an Illumina HiSeq 2000. A universal primer binding site was added through template switching, and the final cDNA carried a unique molecular identifier so that TCR cDNA molecules could be counted accurately. First-strand cDNA for TCR alpha and beta chains was synthesized from specific primers in the conserved constant-segment region. To control for contamination, every cDNA library carried two barcodes: a SMART-Mk sample barcode plus Illumina barcodes. TruSeq adapter sequences, together with Illumina sample barcodes, were added in two successive PCR steps. The Illumina HiSeq platform was used with custom primers to sequence TCR alpha and beta cDNA libraries. The original methods were these. MiGEC processed the raw reads to extract unique molecular identifiers, while MiXCR was used to determine the CDR3 positions. Recombination models were inferred per individual with the repgenHMM and IGoR tools using an EM algorithm. Shared clonotype analysis was performed with the tcR package in R, normalizing sharing by the product of cloneset sizes. To study raw recombination free of thymic and clonal selection effects, out-of-frame nonproductive sequences were analyzed. TCRdb applied fastp at Q25 and MiXCR to the public reads, then kept only in-frame beta chains. Entries that share a CDR3 protein sequence are merged under the most common genes and DNA. The V and J calls and clone size come from TCRdb's table, not from the authors' own analysis. In all, the sample holds some 500,000 distinct CDR3 sequences, and 13% to 15% of those were seen once. The ten largest clonotypes hold 0.4% to 0.55% of the sample.

All donors were healthy Caucasians. Three pairs of female monozygotic twins, all aged about 18 to 29 years, were included in the twin cohort. Positive isolation kits from Invitrogen were used to isolate the CD4+ and CD8+ T cell populations. CDR1 and CDR2, looked up from the germline V gene (reference sequence), are DFQATT and SNEGSKA. The CDR3 holds 16 amino acids from the cysteine to the phenylalanine. The only DNA kept is the CDR3, 48 bases in frame from the first base. Ends trimmed: V by 0 bases, J by 6 bases; bases unmatched to a gene: 11. These data were also filed under a second study, of yellow fever vaccine responses in identical twins. Per that second paper: According to the authors, in identical twins the way T cells responded to vaccination appeared partly convergent and partly personalized. In the study, vaccine-responding T cell clones were precisely tracked in identical twins.

The receptor was derived from a woman between 18 and 29 years old in good health. The rearranged chain carries TRBV20-1 and TRBJ2-3, with 8 bases aligning to TRBD1. Sequenced sample: CD4+ T cells sorted from blood. The CDR3 reads CSARDGAGGPPDTQYF. Here is the DNA: TGCAGTGCTAGAGATGGGGCAGGGGGCCCTCCGGATACGCAGTATTTT.